Listed below are T cell receptor beta chains from one sample, sequenced in a study of blood T cell repertoires in COVID-19. TCRdb's table, derived via immunoSEQ multiplex PCR, lists solely in-frame clones and lacks some. This table holds about 250,000 clones, 79% found once. The sequencing input was peripheral blood. These receptors were taken from a woman between 35 and 50 years old with active or convalescent COVID-19. Each CDR3 is given without its conserved first and last residue. Each record gives: J gene, V gene, CDR3 protein.

j_call: TRBJ2-1
v_call: TRBV10-3
cdr3_aa: AISDGRNNEQF

j_call: TRBJ1-1
v_call: TRBV20-1
cdr3_aa: SASFGRGVTEAF

j_call: TRBJ2-2
v_call: TRBV5-4
cdr3_aa: ASSLAGVTGELF

j_call: TRBJ1-1
v_call: TRBV11-2
cdr3_aa: ASSQQRTTEAF

j_call: TRBJ2-7
v_call: TRBV5-1
cdr3_aa: ASSLTAGYTYEQY

j_call: TRBJ1-5
v_call: TRBV18
cdr3_aa: ASSPQGDQPQH

j_call: TRBJ1-2
v_call: TRBV28
cdr3_aa: ASTPENYGYT

j_call: TRBJ1-1
v_call: TRBV4-1
cdr3_aa: ASSQGVRTEAF

j_call: TRBJ2-7
v_call: TRBV30
cdr3_aa: AWSVREEIYEQY

j_call: TRBJ2-5
v_call: TRBV18
cdr3_aa: ASAALKEALQETQY

j_call: TRBJ1-4
v_call: TRBV30
cdr3_aa: AWSVGGRRYEKLF

j_call: TRBJ1-2
v_call: TRBV18
cdr3_aa: ASSPAGGNYGYT

j_call: TRBJ1-6
v_call: TRBV5-4
cdr3_aa: ASSLGQGEPLH

j_call: TRBJ1-1
v_call: TRBV20-1
cdr3_aa: SAQGGAEAF

j_call: TRBJ1-1
v_call: TRBV6-6
cdr3_aa: ASSPQKEAEAF

j_call: TRBJ1-4
v_call: TRBV4-1
cdr3_aa: ASSQVETEKLF

j_call: TRBJ2-3
v_call: TRBV5-6
cdr3_aa: ASRREYTDTQY

j_call: TRBJ1-2
v_call: TRBV5-4
cdr3_aa: ASSTGLYGYT

j_call: TRBJ1-3
v_call: TRBV30
cdr3_aa: AWSIVSGNTIY

j_call: TRBJ1-3
v_call: TRBV11-2
cdr3_aa: ASSWPEVLSGNTIY

j_call: TRBJ1-6
v_call: TRBV6-6
cdr3_aa: ASSYLAGDSPLH

j_call: TRBJ2-2
v_call: TRBV6-5
cdr3_aa: ASSYTGKGELF

j_call: TRBJ1-5
v_call: TRBV5-1
cdr3_aa: ASSADRGQGQPQH

j_call: TRBJ1-5
v_call: TRBV28
cdr3_aa: ASRTGGGSNQPQH

j_call: TRBJ1-5
v_call: TRBV5-5
cdr3_aa: ASSPRADRFNQPQH

j_call: TRBJ2-1
v_call: TRBV2
cdr3_aa: ASIGTGTYNEQF

j_call: TRBJ1-2
v_call: TRBV11-2
cdr3_aa: ASSLARVGAKGYT

j_call: TRBJ1-4
v_call: TRBV11-2
cdr3_aa: ASSFRAFNEKLF